This T cell receptor beta chain appears in the sequencing data of a study of technical replicates of blood from a few donors. Trimming cost V 7 bases and J 0 bases; bases outside gene matches: 8. CDR3 length: 16 residues. Germline loops: CDR1 SNHLY, CDR2 FYNNEI. TCRdb's table, derived via immunoSEQ multiplex PCR, lists solely in-frame clones and lacks some. The sample has 75,000 to 95,000 clones, around 89% seen once; the top ten hold 0.35% to 0.5%. The J gene is TRBJ2-3, the V gene TRBV2; 9 bases map to TRBD2. This receptor was obtained from a human donor in good health. Sequenced input: T cells isolated from PBMCs. The CDR3 nucleotides read TGTGCCAGCAAGAAAGCTAGCGGGGCTAGCACAGATACGCAGTATTTT. It specifies CASKKASGASTDTQYF.